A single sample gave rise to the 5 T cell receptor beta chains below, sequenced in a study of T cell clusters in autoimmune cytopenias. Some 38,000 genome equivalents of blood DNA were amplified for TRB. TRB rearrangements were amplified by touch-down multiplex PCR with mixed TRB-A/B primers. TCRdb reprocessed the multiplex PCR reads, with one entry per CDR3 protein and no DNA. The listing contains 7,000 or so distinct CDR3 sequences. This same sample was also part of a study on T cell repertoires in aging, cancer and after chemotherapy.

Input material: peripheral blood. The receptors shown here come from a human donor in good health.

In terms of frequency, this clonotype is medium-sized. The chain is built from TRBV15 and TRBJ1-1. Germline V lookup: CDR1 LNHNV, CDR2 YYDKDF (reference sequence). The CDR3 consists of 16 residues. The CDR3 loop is CATSPSLAGKNTEAFF.

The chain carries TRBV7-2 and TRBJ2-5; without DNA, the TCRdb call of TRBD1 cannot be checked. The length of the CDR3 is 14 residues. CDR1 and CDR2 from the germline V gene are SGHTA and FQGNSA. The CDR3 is CASSFRRGRETQYF.

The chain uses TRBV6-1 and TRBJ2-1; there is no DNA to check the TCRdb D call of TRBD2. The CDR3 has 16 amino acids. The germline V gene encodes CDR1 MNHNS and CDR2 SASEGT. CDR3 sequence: CASSEVGGGALNEQFF.

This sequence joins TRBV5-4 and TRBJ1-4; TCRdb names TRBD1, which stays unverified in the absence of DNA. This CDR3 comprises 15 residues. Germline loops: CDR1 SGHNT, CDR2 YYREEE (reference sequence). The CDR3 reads CASSPGRQGNEKLFF. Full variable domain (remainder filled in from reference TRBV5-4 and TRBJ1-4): ETGVTQSPTHLIKTRGQQVTLRCSSQSGHNTVSWYQQALGQGPQFIFQYYREEENGRGNFPPRFSGLQFPNYSSELNVNALELDDSALYLCASSPGRQGNEKLFFGSGTQLSVL.

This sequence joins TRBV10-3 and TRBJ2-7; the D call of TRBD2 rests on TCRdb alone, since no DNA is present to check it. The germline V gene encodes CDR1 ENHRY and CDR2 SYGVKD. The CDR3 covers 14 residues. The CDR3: CAIKAGGTSYEQYF.